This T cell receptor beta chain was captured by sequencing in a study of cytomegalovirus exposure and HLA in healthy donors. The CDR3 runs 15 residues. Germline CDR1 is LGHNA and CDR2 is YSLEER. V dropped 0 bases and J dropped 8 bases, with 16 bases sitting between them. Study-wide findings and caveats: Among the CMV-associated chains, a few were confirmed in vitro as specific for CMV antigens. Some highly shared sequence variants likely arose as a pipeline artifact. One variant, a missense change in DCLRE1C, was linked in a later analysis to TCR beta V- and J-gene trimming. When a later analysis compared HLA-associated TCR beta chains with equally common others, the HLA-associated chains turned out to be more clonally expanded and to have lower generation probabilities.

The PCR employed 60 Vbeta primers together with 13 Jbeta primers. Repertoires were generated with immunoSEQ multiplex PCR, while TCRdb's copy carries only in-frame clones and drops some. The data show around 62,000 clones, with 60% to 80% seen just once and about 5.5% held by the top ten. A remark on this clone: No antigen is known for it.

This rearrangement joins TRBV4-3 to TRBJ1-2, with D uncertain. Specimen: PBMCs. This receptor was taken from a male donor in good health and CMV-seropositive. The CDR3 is CASSQEGVGVGGYTF. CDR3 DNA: TGCGCCAGCAGCCAAGAAGGAGTGGGAGTAGGGGGCTACACCTTC.